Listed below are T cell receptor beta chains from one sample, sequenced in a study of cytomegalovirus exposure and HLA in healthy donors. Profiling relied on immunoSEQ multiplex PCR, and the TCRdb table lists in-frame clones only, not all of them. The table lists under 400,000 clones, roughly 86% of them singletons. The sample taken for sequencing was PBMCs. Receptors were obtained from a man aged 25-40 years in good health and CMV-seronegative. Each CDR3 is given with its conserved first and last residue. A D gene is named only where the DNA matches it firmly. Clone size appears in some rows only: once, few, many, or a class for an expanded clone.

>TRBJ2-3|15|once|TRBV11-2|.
TGTGCCAGCAGCTTGGGGGGGGCCCCCACAGATACGCAGTATTTT
CASSLGGAPTDTQYF
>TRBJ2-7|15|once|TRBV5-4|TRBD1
TGTGCCAGCAGCCGCGGGACAGGGGGTGTCTACGAGCAGTACTTC
CASSRGTGGVYEQYF
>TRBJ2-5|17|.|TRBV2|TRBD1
TGTGCCAGCCTTGTAATAAACCCGGGACAGGGTCGAGAGACCCAGTACTTC
CASLVINPGQGRETQYF
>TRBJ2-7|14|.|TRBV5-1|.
TGCGCCAGCAGCCTCCCGGGACTGCTCTACGCGCAGTACTTC
CASSLPGLLYAQYF
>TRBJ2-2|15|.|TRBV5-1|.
TGCGCCAGCCGACTTACACAGGGATGGGCCGGGGAGCTGTTTTTT
CASRLTQGWAGELFF
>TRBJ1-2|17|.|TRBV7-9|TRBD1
TGTGCCAGCAGCTTAGGAGTGGGGACAGGCGACGGCTATGGCTACACCTTC
CASSLGVGTGDGYGYTF
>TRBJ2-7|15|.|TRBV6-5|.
TGTGCCAGCAGTTACTCGGGAGGAGTATCCCTCGAGCAGTACTTC
CASSYSGGVSLEQYF
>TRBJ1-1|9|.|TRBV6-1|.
TGTCCTCAGGGTACTGAAGCTTTCTTT
CPQGTEAFF
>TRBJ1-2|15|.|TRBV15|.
TGTGCCACCAGCAGAGACAGTATCTCGCTCTATGGCTACACCTTC
CATSRDSISLYGYTF
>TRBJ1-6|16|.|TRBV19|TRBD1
TGTGCCAGTAGTGCCGAGGGGGCCTCCTATAATTCACCCCTCCACTTT
CASSAEGASYNSPLHF
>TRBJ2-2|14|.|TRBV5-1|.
TGCGCCAGCAGCTCACCGGGGATAACCGGGGAGCTGTTTTTT
CASSSPGITGELFF
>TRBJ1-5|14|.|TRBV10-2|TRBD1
TGCGCCAGCGGCGGACAGGGGGCATATCAGCCCCAGCATTTT
CASGGQGAYQPQHF
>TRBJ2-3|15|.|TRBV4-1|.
TGCGCCAGCAGCCAAGATTATAGGTCGGGGGATACGCAGTATTTT
CASSQDYRSGDTQYF
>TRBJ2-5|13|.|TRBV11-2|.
TGTGCCAGCAGCTTTACCGGTGATAAGACCCAGTACTTC
CASSFTGDKTQYF
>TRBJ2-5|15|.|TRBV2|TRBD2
TGTGCCAGCAGTAGGAGAGCGGGGGAACAAGAGACCCAGTACTTC
CASSRRAGEQETQYF
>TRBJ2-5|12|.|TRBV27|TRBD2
TGTGCCAGCAAGAACGGGGGGAAGACCCAGTACTTC
CASKNGGKTQYF
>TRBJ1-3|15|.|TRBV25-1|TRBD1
TGTGCCAGCAGTGACGTGACAGGGCTTGGAAACACCATATATTTT
CASSDVTGLGNTIYF
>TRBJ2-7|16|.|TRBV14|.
TGTGCCAGCAGCCCCCAGGGGGGGACTAGTGTCCACGAGCAGTACTTC
CASSPQGGTSVHEQYF
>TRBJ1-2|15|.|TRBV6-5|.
TGTGCCAGCAGTTACATCCAGGAAAACTCCTATGGCTACACCTTC
CASSYIQENSYGYTF
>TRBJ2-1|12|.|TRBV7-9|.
TGTGCCACGGGACAAGACTACAATGAGCAGTTCTTC
CATGQDYNEQFF
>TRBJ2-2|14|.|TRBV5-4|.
TGTGCCAGCAGCCCAGCGGTTGGGCCCGGGGAGCTGTTTTTT
CASSPAVGPGELFF
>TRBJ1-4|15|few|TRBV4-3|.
TGCGCCAGCAGCCCCGGGGAGGGGGGAGCTGAAAAACTGTTTTTT
CASSPGEGGAEKLFF
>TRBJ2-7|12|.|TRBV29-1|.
TGCAGCGTTGAATGGATGGACAGAATTCAGGACTTC
CSVEWMDRIQDF
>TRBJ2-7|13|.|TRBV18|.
TGTGCCAGCTCACGATCGTCCCAGTACGAGCAGTACTTC
CASSRSSQYEQYF
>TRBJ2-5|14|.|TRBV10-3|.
TGTGCCATCAGTGAGCAAGGGGGATGGGAGACCCAGTACTTC
CAISEQGGWETQYF
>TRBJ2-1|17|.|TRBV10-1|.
TGCGCCAGCAGTGAGTCGAGGGCGGGGGCGCTCTCGAATGAGCAGTTCTTC
CASSESRAGALSNEQFF
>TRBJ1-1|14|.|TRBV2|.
TGTGCCAGCAGCGAACCTTCCATGACAGTTGAAGCTTTCTTT
CASSEPSMTVEAFF
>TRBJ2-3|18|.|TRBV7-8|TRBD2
TGTGCCAGCAGCGTTAGCAGGCTAGCGGATACTAGCACAGATACGCAGTATTTT
CASSVSRLADTSTDTQYF
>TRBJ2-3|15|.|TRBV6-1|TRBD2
TGTGCCAGCATACTACAAGCGGGGGGCACAGATACGCAGTATTTT
CASILQAGGTDTQYF
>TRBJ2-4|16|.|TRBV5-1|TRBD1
TGCGCCAGCAGCCGTGTGGGACAGGGGGACCAAAACATTCAGTACTTC
CASSRVGQGDQNIQYF
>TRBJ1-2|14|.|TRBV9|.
TGTGCCAGCAGCGCCCAAGGGAGGGGTCAGAGCTACACCTTC
CASSAQGRGQSYTF
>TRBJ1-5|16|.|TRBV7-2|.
TGTGCCAGCAGCTCGTACGGGGGGGGCGTCGGGCAGCCCCAGCATTTT
CASSSYGGGVGQPQHF
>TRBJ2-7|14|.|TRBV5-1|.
TGCGCCAGCAGCTTGGTACCAGGTACCTACGAGCAGTACTTC
CASSLVPGTYEQYF
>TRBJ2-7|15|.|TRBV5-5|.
TGTGCCAGCAGCCTGGTTGGGAACACAGGGTACGAGCAGTACTTC
CASSLVGNTGYEQYF
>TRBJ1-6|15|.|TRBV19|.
TGTGCCAGTAGGGGCGGGAGCTCCTATAATTCACCCCTCCACTTT
CASRGGSSYNSPLHF
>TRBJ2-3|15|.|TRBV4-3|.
TGCGCCAGCAGCCCGGACCTAGGGGCCACAGATACGCAGTATTTT
CASSPDLGATDTQYF
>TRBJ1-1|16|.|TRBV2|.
TGTGCCACCATCGGCCGGGACAACCTTCCGAACACTGAAGCTTTCTTT
CATIGRDNLPNTEAFF
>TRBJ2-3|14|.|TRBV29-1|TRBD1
TGCAGCGTTGATGAACAGGGGAGCACAGATACGCAGTATTTT
CSVDEQGSTDTQYF
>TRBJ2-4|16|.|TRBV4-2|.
TGTGCCAGCAGCCCCGAAGGGGGCGGGGGGAAAAACATTCAGTACTTC
CASSPEGGGGKNIQYF
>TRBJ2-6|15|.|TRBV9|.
TGTGCCAGCAGCCCACGGGATGCTGGGGCCAACGTCCTGACTTTC
CASSPRDAGANVLTF
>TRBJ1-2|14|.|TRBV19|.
TGTGCCAGTAGTCTAACTGACAGGATCTATGGCTACACCTTC
CASSLTDRIYGYTF
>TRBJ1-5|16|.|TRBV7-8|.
TGTGCCAGCAGCTTATCCCCGGGTTTCAGCAATCAGCCCCAGCATTTT
CASSLSPGFSNQPQHF
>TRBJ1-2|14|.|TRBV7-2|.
TGTGCCAGCAGCCTCCTAGGGCCCGGCGGGGGCTACACCTTC
CASSLLGPGGGYTF
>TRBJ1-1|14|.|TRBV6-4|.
TGTGCCAGCATCGACAGGTCCATGAACACTGAAGCTTTCTTT
CASIDRSMNTEAFF
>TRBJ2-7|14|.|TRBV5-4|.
TGTGCCAGCAGCTTGGCCGGTGCGCTATACGAGCAGTACTTC
CASSLAGALYEQYF
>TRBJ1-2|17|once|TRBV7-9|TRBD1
TGTGCCAGCAGCTTAGGACCAACAGGGGGCTTTAACTATGGCTACACCTTC
CASSLGPTGGFNYGYTF
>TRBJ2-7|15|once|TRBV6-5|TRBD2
TGTGCCAGCAGTATGGAGGGGACTAGCGGTTACGAGCAGTACTTC
CASSMEGTSGYEQYF
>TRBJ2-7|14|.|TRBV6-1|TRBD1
TGTGCCAGCAGTCGCGACAGGGATCGCTACGAGCAGTACTTC
CASSRDRDRYEQYF
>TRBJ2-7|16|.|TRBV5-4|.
TGTGCCAGCAGTTTTTGGACCGGGACACTCCCCTACGAGCAGTACTTC
CASSFWTGTLPYEQYF
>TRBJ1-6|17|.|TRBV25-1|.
TGTGCCAGCAGTAGTTGGGGGGGGAGCTCCTATAATTCACCCCTCCACTTT
CASSSWGGSSYNSPLHF
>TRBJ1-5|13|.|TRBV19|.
TGTGCCAGTAGTACGCAGGGGACCCAGCCCCAGCATTTT
CASSTQGTQPQHF
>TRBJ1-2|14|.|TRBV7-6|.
TGTGCCAGCAGCTTAAGCCCCGGGGGAGGTGGCTACACCTTC
CASSLSPGGGGYTF
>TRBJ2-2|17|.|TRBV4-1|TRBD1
TGCGCCAGCAGCCATTTGGCCGGGACAGCCTACACCGGGGAGCTGTTTTTT
CASSHLAGTAYTGELFF
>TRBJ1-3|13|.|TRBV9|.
TGTGCCAGCAGCGGCGGAGAGGGAAACACCATATATTTT
CASSGGEGNTIYF
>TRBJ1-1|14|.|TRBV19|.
TGTGCCAGTAGCAAGAGGGATGGGAACACTGAAGCTTTCTTT
CASSKRDGNTEAFF
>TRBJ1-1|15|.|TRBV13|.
TGTGCCAGCAGCTTACTAGGGGCCATGAACACTGAAGCTTTCTTT
CASSLLGAMNTEAFF